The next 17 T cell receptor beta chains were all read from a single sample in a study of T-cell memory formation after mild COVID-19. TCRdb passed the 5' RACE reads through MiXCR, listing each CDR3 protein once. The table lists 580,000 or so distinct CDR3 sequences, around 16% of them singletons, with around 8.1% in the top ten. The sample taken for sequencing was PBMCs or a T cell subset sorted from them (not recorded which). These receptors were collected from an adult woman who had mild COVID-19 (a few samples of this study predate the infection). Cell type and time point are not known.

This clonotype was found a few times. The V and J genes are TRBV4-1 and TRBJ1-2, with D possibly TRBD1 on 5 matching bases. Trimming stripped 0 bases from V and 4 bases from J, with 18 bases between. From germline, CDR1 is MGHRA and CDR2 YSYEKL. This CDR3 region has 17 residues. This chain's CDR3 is CASSQDPRTPTVYGYTF. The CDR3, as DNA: TGCGCCAGCAGCCAAGACCCCAGAACCCCGACAGTCTATGGCTACACCTTC.

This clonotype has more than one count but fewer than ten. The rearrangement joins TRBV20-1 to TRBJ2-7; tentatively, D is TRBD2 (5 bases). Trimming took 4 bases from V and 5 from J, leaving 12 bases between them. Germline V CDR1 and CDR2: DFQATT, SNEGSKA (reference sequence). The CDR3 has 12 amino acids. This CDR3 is CSAKRRGDEQYF. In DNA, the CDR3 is TGCAGTGCTAAGCGCCGGGGAGACGAGCAGTACTTC.

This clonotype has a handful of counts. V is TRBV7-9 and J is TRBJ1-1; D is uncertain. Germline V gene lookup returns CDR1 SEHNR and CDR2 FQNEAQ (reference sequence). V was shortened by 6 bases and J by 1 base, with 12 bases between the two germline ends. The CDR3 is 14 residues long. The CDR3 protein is CASRGFGANTEAFF. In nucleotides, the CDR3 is TGTGCCAGCAGGGGCTTCGGAGCGAACACTGAAGCTTTCTTT.

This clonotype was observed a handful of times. CDR3 in amino acids: CAAGPEAFF. For the CDR3, the DNA is TGTGCCGCTGGGCCTGAAGCTTTCTTT. The V and J genes are TRBV7-9 and TRBJ1-1; D gene unclear. Trimming shortened V by 11 bases and J by 6 bases, and 7 bases separated the two germline ends. Looked up from germline, CDR1 is SEHNR and CDR2 is FQNEAQ (reference sequence). The CDR3 length is 9 residues.

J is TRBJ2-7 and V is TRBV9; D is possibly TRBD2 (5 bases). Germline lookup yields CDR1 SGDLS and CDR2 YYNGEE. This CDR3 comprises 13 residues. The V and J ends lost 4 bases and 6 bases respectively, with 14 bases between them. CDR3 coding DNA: TGTGCCAGCAGCCCTCTGGGGAGAGGCGAGCAGTACTTC. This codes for CASSPLGRGEQYF.

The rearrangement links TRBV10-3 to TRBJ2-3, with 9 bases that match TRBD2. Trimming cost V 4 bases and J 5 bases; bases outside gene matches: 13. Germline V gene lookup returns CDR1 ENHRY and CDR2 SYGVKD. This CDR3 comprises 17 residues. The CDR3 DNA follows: TGTGCCATCAGTGGAGGGATCAGCGGGAGGTCCCAAGATACGCAGTATTTT. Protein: CAISGGISGRSQDTQYF.

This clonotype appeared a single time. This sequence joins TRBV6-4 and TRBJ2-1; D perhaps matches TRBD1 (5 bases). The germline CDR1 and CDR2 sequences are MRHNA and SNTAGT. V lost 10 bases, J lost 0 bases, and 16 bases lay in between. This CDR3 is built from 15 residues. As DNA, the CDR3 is TGTGCCAAATTAGGGGCGGAAAGCTCCTACAATGAGCAGTTCTTC. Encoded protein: CAKLGAESSYNEQFF.

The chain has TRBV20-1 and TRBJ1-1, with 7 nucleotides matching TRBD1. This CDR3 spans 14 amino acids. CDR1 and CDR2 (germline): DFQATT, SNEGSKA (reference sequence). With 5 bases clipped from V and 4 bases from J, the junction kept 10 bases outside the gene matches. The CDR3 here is CSAGGTVRGTEAFF. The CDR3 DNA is TGCAGTGCTGGGGGGACAGTTCGGGGCACTGAAGCTTTCTTT.

The CDR3 loop is CASSDLQGQETQYF. The CDR3, as DNA: TGTGCCAGCAGTGACCTGCAGGGTCAAGAGACCCAGTACTTC. The chain joins TRBV2 to TRBJ2-5, with a possible D match to TRBD1 (5 bases). The CDR3 length is 14 residues. V lost 3 bases, J lost 2 bases, and 10 bases lay in between. The V gene's germline CDR1 is SNHLY and CDR2 FYNNEI.

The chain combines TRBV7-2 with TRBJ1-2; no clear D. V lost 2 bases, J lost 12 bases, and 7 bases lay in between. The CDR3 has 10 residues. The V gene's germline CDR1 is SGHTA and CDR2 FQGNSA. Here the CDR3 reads CASSLLSHTF. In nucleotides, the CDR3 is TGTGCCAGCAGCTTATTGAGCCACACCTTC.

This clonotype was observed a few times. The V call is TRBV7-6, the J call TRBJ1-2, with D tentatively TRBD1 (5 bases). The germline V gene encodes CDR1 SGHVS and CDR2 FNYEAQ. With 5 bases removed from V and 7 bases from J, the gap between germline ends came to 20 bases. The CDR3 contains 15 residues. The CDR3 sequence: CASSPARDGPGGYTF. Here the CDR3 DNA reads TGTGCCAGCAGCCCGGCCCGGGACGGACCGGGTGGCTACACCTTC.

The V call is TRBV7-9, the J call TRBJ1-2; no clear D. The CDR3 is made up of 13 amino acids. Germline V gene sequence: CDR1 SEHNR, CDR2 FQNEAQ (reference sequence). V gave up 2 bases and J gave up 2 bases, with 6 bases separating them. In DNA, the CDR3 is TGTGCCAGCAGCTTATTTTTGAACTATGGCTACACCTTC. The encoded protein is CASSLFLNYGYTF.

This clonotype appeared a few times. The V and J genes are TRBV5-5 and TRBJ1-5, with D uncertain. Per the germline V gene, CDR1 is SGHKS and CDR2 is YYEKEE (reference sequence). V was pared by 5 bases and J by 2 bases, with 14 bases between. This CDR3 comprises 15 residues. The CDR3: CASSITPFGNQPQHF. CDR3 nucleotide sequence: TGTGCCAGCAGTATCACTCCTTTTGGCAATCAGCCCCAGCATTTT.

The CDR3, as DNA: TGTGCCAGCAGCATCGGGGGTTCCTACGAGCAGTACTTC. As protein: CASSIGGSYEQYF. The rearrangement uses TRBV7-9 and TRBJ2-7; D may be TRBD2 (6 bases). Germline V gene lookup returns CDR1 SEHNR and CDR2 FQNEAQ (reference sequence). The CDR3 has 13 residues. V was clipped by 5 bases and J by 1 base, with 9 bases between them.

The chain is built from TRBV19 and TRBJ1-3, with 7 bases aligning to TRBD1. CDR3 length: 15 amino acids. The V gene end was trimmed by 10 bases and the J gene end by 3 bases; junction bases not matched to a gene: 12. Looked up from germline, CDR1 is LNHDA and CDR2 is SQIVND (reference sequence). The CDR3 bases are TGTGCCACCGCGGCCCGGGACAGCCATGGAAACACCATATATTTT. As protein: CATAARDSHGNTIYF.

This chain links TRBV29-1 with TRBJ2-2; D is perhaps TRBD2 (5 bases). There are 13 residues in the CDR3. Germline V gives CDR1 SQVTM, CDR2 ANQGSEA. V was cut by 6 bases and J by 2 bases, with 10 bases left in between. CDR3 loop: CSVPDFNTGELFF. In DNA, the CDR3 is TGCAGCGTGCCGGACTTTAACACCGGGGAGCTGTTTTTT.

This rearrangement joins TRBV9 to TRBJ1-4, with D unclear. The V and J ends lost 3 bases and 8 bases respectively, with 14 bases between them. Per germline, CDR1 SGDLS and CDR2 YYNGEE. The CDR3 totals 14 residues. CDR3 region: CASSGVGYPEKLFF. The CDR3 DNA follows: TGTGCCAGCAGCGGAGTGGGGTATCCGGAAAAACTGTTTTTT.